This passage covers 18 T cell receptor beta chains from one sample sequenced in a study of T cell responses to AZD1222 COVID-19 vaccine. Using immunoSEQ multiplex PCR, the repertoire was profiled, and TCRdb retains in-frame clones only, with some absent. This sample has approximately 270,000 clones; 85% to 95% occur once, and the top ten carry around 0.58%. Sequencing was performed on peripheral blood, taken 28 days after the second AZD1222 dose. The source of these receptors is an adult who received the AZD1222 COVID-19 vaccine.

V and J are TRBV7-8 and TRBJ2-5; D may be TRBD1 (7 bases). Germline assignment: CDR1 SGHVS and CDR2 FQNEAQ. The CDR3 is 18 amino acids. The V gene lost 6 bases and the J gene lost 5 bases, with 28 bases spanning the gap. The CDR3 protein is CASRPKGFGRGELETQYF. The CDR3 DNA sequence: TGTGCCAGCAGACCCAAGGGCTTTGGCAGGGGGGAACTGGAGACCCAGTACTTC.

CDR3 in DNA: TGTGCCAGCAGCCAAGACCTCTTGGGTGAAGCTTTCTTT. Translating gives CASSQDLLGEAFF. The genes are TRBV3-1 (or the pseudogene TRBV3-2) and TRBJ1-1; D unclear. The germline gives CDR1 LGHDT, CDR2 YNNKEL (reference sequence). V lost 0 bases, J lost 7 bases, and 9 bases lay in between. The CDR3 is made up of 13 amino acids.

The chain uses TRBV6-2 or TRBV6-3 and TRBJ1-5; D is unclear. Germline CDR1 MNHEY, CDR2 SVGEGT. This CDR3 is 14 amino acids long. V lost 2 bases and J 6 bases, leaving 11 bases between the germline ends. CDR3 coding DNA: TGTGCCAGCAGTTACCCCCCCCCGCCTCAGCCCCAGCATTTT. As protein: CASSYPPPPQPQHF.

The chain couples TRBV29-1 to TRBJ2-5; D is undetermined. The CDR3 totals 12 residues. The germline V and J ends were trimmed by 5 bases and 4 bases, with 11 bases remaining between them. CDR1 is SQVTM and CDR2 is ANQGSEA in the germline V gene. The CDR3 is CSVRDTRETQYF. The CDR3, as DNA: TGCAGCGTTCGCGACACACGAGAGACCCAGTACTTC.

This clone appeared a single time. The gene calls are TRBV5-5 and TRBJ1-1, with 11 bases identical to TRBD1. This CDR3 has 17 residues. Looked up from germline, CDR1 is SGHKS and CDR2 is YYEKEE (reference sequence). V dropped 0 bases and J dropped 1; count of bases not matched to a gene: 5. CDR3 coding DNA: TGTGCCAGCAGCTTGGCGAGGACAGGGGGCAGGAACACTGAAGCTTTCTTT. It translates to CASSLARTGGRNTEAFF.

CDR3 DNA sequence: TGTGCCATCAGTGAGTCTTATTCGGACTCTAGCGGGGCCCCCACCGGGGAGCTGTTTTTT. Translated: CAISESYSDSSGAPTGELFF. The chain combines TRBV10-3 with TRBJ2-2; TRBD2 agrees at 9 bases. The CDR3 loop spans 20 amino acids. The V and J ends lost 0 bases and 4 bases, in that order; junction bases with no gene match: 15. CDR1 is ENHRY and CDR2 is SYGVKD in the germline V gene.

This clone was picked up one time. The J gene is TRBJ1-2, the V gene TRBV7-9, with D possibly matching TRBD1 (6 bases). CDR1 is SEHNR, CDR2 FQNEAQ, per germline (reference sequence). V was shortened by 4 bases and J by 14 bases, with 20 bases between the two germline ends. The CDR3 spans 13 residues. The CDR3 protein is CASSSLDSQRGTF. Written as DNA, the CDR3 is TGTGCCAGCAGCTCCCTCGACAGCCAGAGGGGGACCTTC.

This rearrangement joins TRBV3-1 (or the pseudogene TRBV3-2) to TRBJ1-1; D may be TRBD1 (6 bases). The CDR3 covers 14 residues. Looked up from germline, CDR1 is LGHDT and CDR2 is YNNKEL (reference sequence). Trimming pared 5 bases from V and 0 bases from J, leaving 10 bases between. CDR3 residues: CASSWDNLNTEAFF. The CDR3 DNA follows: TGTGCCAGCAGCTGGGACAATTTGAACACTGAAGCTTTCTTT.

The CDR3 here is CASSTSGIDTQYF. The CDR3 coding sequence is TGTGCCAGCAGTACTAGCGGGATCGATACGCAGTATTTT. The chain uses TRBV6-6 and TRBJ2-3; 10 nucleotides match TRBD2. The CDR3 extends over 13 amino acids. V lost 5 bases and J lost 6; bases outside the gene matches: 2. In germline, CDR1 is MNHNY, CDR2 SVGAGI (reference sequence).

CDR3 sequence (DNA): TGTGCCACCAGCAGAGGAGGGACTAGCGGGAGTTTGCGCATTCAGTACTTC. Translating it yields CATSRGGTSGSLRIQYF. The chain combines TRBV15 with TRBJ2-4; TRBD2 matches 14 bases. CDR3 length: 17 amino acids. Trimming cost V 1 base and J 9 bases; bases outside gene matches: 8. CDR1 is LNHNV and CDR2 is YYDKDF in the germline V gene (reference sequence).

Notes on this clone: Other nucleotide sequences in the sample specify the same CDR3. The DNA of the CDR3 is TGCAGCGTTGGGGGACAGGGGGGTAATGAGCAGTTCTTC. This codes for CSVGGQGGNEQFF. The chain uses TRBV29-1 and TRBJ2-1; TRBD1 matches at 11 bases. The CDR3 contains 13 residues. V was clipped by 4 bases and J by 7 bases; unmatched bases: 3. Germline CDR1 and CDR2: SQVTM and ANQGSEA.

This clone occurred once. The chain carries TRBV2 and TRBJ1-3; D remains ambiguous. Germline V gene data show CDR1 as SNHLY and CDR2 as FYNNEI. The CDR3 is 14 residues long. Trimming removed 4 bases from V and 0 bases from J, with 7 bases in between. CDR3 DNA: TGTGCCAGCAGTGGGACTTTCTCTGGAAACACCATATATTTT. It encodes CASSGTFSGNTIYF.

The V gene is TRBV19, the J gene TRBJ1-2; D not certain. From germline, CDR1 is LNHDA and CDR2 SQIVND (reference sequence). The V gene lost 4 bases and the J gene lost 5 bases, with 20 bases spanning the gap. The CDR3 consists of 16 residues. The CDR3 loop is CASSKVRASTLYGYTF. CDR3 coding DNA: TGTGCCAGTAGTAAGGTTCGGGCTTCCACCTTATATGGCTACACCTTC.

CDR3 sequence (DNA): TGTGCCAGCAGTTTACCGGACGAAAACATTCAGTACTTC. The encoded protein is CASSLPDENIQYF. The chain recombines TRBV28 with TRBJ2-4; D unclear. V lost 2 bases and J lost 5, with 7 bases in between. The germline V gene has CDR1 MDHEN and CDR2 SYDVKM. The CDR3 extends over 13 amino acids.

This chain links TRBV7-9 with TRBJ2-3; D is possibly TRBD2 (7 bases). This CDR3 comprises 14 residues. Germline assignment: CDR1 SEHNR and CDR2 FQNEAQ (reference sequence). V gave up 2 bases and J gave up 4 bases, with 10 bases separating them. The CDR3 sequence: CASSLRGGSDTQYF. The CDR3 DNA reads as TGTGCCAGCAGCTTAAGGGGGGGCTCAGATACGCAGTATTTT. Full variable domain (missing parts from reference TRBV7-9 and TRBJ2-3): DTGVSQNPRHKITKRGQNVTFRCDPISEHNRLYWYRQTLGQGPEFLTYFQNEAQLEKSRLLSDRFSAERPKGSFSTLEIQRTEQGDSAMYLCASSLRGGSDTQYFGPGTRLTVL.

For this clone: Other DNA sequences in this specimen translate into the identical CDR3. This sequence joins TRBV5-4 and TRBJ2-7; D perhaps matches TRBD2 (6 bases). The germline CDR1 and CDR2 sequences are SGHNT and YYREEE (reference sequence). The V end was cut by 3 bases, the J end by 3 bases, with 7 bases between. CDR3 length: 12 residues. The CDR3 loop reads CASSSGDYEQYF. The DNA of the CDR3 is TGTGCCAGCAGCTCGGGAGACTACGAGCAGTACTTC.

The chain uses TRBV11-1 and TRBJ2-5; the D call may be TRBD1 or TRBD2 (7 bases each). In germline, CDR1 is SGHAT, CDR2 FQDESV (reference sequence). Trimming took 5 bases from V and 4 from J, leaving 20 bases between them. This CDR3 has 16 amino acids. This CDR3 reads CASSPWGGGVIETQYF. The CDR3 coding sequence is TGTGCCAGCAGCCCCTGGGGAGGGGGCGTAATAGAGACCCAGTACTTC.

The rearrangement joins TRBV28 to TRBJ1-5, with unresolved D. The CDR3 consists of 15 residues. Looked up from germline, CDR1 is MDHEN and CDR2 is SYDVKM. The ends were cut back, 7 bases at V and 11 bases at J, with 24 bases in the middle. The CDR3 sequence is CASTSIGTHGGAQHF. In nucleotides, the CDR3 is TGTGCCAGCACCTCCATCGGCACCCATGGTGGGGCCCAGCATTTT.